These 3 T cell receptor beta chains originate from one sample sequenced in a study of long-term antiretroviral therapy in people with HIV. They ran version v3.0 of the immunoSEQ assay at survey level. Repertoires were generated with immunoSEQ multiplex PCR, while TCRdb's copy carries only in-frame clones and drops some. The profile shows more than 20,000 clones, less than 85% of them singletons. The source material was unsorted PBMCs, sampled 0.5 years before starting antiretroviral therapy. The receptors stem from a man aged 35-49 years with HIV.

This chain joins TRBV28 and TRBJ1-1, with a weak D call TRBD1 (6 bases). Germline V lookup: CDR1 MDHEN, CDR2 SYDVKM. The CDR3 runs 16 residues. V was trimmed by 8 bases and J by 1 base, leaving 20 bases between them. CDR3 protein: CASETGLVYGNTEAFF. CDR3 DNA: TGTGCCAGCGAAACAGGGCTCGTCTACGGGAACACTGAAGCTTTCTTT.

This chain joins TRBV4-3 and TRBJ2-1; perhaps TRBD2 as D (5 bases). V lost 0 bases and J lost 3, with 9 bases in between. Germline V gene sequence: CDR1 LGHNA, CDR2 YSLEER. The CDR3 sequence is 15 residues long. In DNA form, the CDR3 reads TGCGCCAGCAGCCAAGACCCCGGGGTCTACAATGAGCAGTTCTTC. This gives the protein CASSQDPGVYNEQFF.

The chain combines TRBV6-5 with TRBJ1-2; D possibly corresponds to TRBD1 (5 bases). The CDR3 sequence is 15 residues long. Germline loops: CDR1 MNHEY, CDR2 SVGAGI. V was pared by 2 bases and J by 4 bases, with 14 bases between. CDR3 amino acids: CASSYEGSSIYGYTF. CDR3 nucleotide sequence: TGTGCCAGCAGTTACGAGGGGTCCTCGATCTATGGCTACACCTTC.